A selection of T cell receptor beta chains follows, all from one sample in a study of cytomegalovirus exposure and HLA in healthy donors. Assay used: immunoSEQ multiplex PCR; TCRdb lists only in-frame clones, some missing. The sample comprises under 200,000 clones, 75% to 90% of which are singletons, and roughly 7% rests with the top ten. The sequenced material came from PBMCs. All receptors come from a young man in good health and CMV-seropositive. Both conserved end residues are part of each CDR3. A D gene is named only where the DNA matches it firmly. Clone size, where shown, is once, few, many, or a class for clones that have expanded.

cdr3_aa: CASSLGAGNEQYF; cdr3_nt: TGTGCCAGCAGCTTAGGAGCAGGGAACGAGCAGTACTTC; j_call: TRBJ2-7; v_call: TRBV11-3; clone_size: .; d_call: .
cdr3_aa: CASSSQQAFGGYTF; cdr3_nt: TGTGCCAGCAGTTCCCAACAGGCCTTCGGGGGCTACACCTTC; j_call: TRBJ1-2; v_call: TRBV27; clone_size: .; d_call: .
cdr3_aa: CASSRRLAGGLDTQYF; cdr3_nt: TGTGCCAGCAGTCGGAGACTAGCGGGAGGGTTAGATACGCAGTATTTT; j_call: TRBJ2-3; v_call: TRBV2; clone_size: .; d_call: TRBD2
cdr3_aa: CASMGETNEKLFF; cdr3_nt: TGTGCCAGCATGGGAGAAACTAATGAAAAACTGTTTTTT; j_call: TRBJ1-4; v_call: TRBV25-1; clone_size: .; d_call: .
cdr3_aa: CARSLLLASGNHGQFF; cdr3_nt: TGTGCCAGAAGCTTGCTATTGGCTAGCGGGAATCACGGGCAGTTCTTC; j_call: TRBJ2-1; v_call: TRBV5-3; clone_size: .; d_call: TRBD2
cdr3_aa: CARSFRQPNEQYF; cdr3_nt: TGTGCCAGAAGCTTCAGGCAGCCAAACGAGCAGTACTTC; j_call: TRBJ2-7; v_call: TRBV5-3; clone_size: .; d_call: .
cdr3_aa: CASSVARLSHGTDTQYF; cdr3_nt: TGTGCCAGCAGCGTAGCACGGTTAAGCCATGGCACAGATACGCAGTATTTT; j_call: TRBJ2-3; v_call: TRBV9; clone_size: .; d_call: .
cdr3_aa: CASSLPGQGRTGELFF; cdr3_nt: TGTGCCAGCAGTCTGCCGGGACAGGGTAGAACCGGGGAGCTGTTTTTT; j_call: TRBJ2-2; v_call: TRBV28; clone_size: once; d_call: TRBD1
cdr3_aa: CASSALRGQETQYF; cdr3_nt: TGTGCCAGCAGTGCCCTCCGGGGGCAAGAGACCCAGTACTTC; j_call: TRBJ2-5; v_call: TRBV2; clone_size: .; d_call: .
cdr3_aa: CAWRKGQGPYNEQFF; cdr3_nt: TGTGCCTGGAGAAAGGGACAGGGCCCCTACAATGAGCAGTTCTTC; j_call: TRBJ2-1; v_call: TRBV30; clone_size: .; d_call: TRBD1
cdr3_aa: CASSLTGGYEQYF; cdr3_nt: TGTGCCAGCAGTTTAACAGGGGGCTACGAGCAGTACTTC; j_call: TRBJ2-7; v_call: TRBV27; clone_size: .; d_call: TRBD1
cdr3_aa: CARTRGGNGANVLTF; cdr3_nt: TGTGCCCGGACGCGGGGAGGGAATGGGGCCAACGTCCTGACTTTC; j_call: TRBJ2-6; v_call: TRBV30; clone_size: .; d_call: TRBD2
cdr3_aa: CASSIQGLGDEQYF; cdr3_nt: TGTGCCAGTAGTATTCAGGGACTGGGGGACGAGCAGTACTTC; j_call: TRBJ2-7; v_call: TRBV19; clone_size: once; d_call: .
cdr3_aa: CASSPPGLAGETQYF; cdr3_nt: TGTGCCAGCAGCCCACCGGGACTAGCGGGAGAGACCCAGTACTTC; j_call: TRBJ2-5; v_call: TRBV11-2; clone_size: .; d_call: TRBD2
cdr3_aa: CASSYGQTTGELFF; cdr3_nt: TGTGCCAGCAGCTACGGACAGACCACCGGGGAGCTGTTTTTT; j_call: TRBJ2-2; v_call: TRBV11-3; clone_size: .; d_call: .
cdr3_aa: CSVFDRVAGANVLTF; cdr3_nt: TGCAGCGTATTCGACAGGGTAGCCGGGGCCAACGTCCTGACTTTC; j_call: TRBJ2-6; v_call: TRBV29-1; clone_size: .; d_call: TRBD1
cdr3_aa: CASRIRGLGEKLFF; cdr3_nt: TGTGCCAGTCGGATCAGGGGGCTAGGAGAAAAACTGTTTTTT; j_call: TRBJ1-4; v_call: TRBV27; clone_size: .; d_call: TRBD1
cdr3_aa: CASSTLGGGTQYF; cdr3_nt: TGTGCCAGCAGCACCCTGGGAGGGGGGACCCAGTACTTC; j_call: TRBJ2-5; v_call: TRBV5-8; clone_size: .; d_call: .
cdr3_aa: CASSLTGVGEQYF; cdr3_nt: TGTGCCAGCAGTTTGACAGGGGTAGGGGAGCAGTACTTC; j_call: TRBJ2-7; v_call: TRBV27; clone_size: few; d_call: TRBD1